This T cell receptor beta chain was found in a study of T-cell memory formation after mild COVID-19. There are 12 residues in the CDR3. Trimming left V 6 bases short and J 7 bases short, with 13 bases between. CDR1 and CDR2 from the germline V gene are DFQATT and SNEGSKA (reference sequence). TCRdb ran MiXCR on the 5' RACE reads and lists one entry per CDR3 protein. In the table there are approximately 150,000 distinct CDR3 sequences, roughly 13% of which are singletons. The gene calls are TRBV20-1 and TRBJ2-4, with D unclear. The sample was PBMCs or a T cell subset sorted from them (not recorded which). This sequence originates from a man younger than 30 who had mild COVID-19 (a few samples of this study predate the infection). Cell type and time point are not known. The CDR3 spells CSAQSRPNIQYF. The CDR3 DNA follows: TGCAGTGCCCAGTCGCGCCCGAACATTCAGTACTTC.